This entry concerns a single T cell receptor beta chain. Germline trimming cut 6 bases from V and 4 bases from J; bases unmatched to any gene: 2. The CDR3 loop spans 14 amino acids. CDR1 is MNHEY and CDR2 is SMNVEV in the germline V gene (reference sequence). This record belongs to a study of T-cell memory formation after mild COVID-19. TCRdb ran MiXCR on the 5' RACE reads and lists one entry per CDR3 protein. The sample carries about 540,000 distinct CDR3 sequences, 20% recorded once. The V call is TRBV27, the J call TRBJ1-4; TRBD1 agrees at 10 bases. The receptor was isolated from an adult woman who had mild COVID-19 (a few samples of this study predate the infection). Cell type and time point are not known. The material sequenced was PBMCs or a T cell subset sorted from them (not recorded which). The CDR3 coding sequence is TGTGCCAGCAGCGGGACAGGGGTTAATGAAAAACTGTTTTTT. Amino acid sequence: CASSGTGVNEKLFF. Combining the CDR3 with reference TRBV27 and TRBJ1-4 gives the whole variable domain EAQVTQNPRYLITVTGKKLTVTCSQNMNHEYMSWYRQDPGLGLRQIYYSMNVEVTDKGDVPEGYKVSRKEKRNFPLILESPSPNQTSLYFCASSGTGVNEKLFFGSGTQLSVL.